This TCR beta chain was documented in a study of PD-1 blockade in mismatch repair-deficient tumors. CDR1 is SNHLY, CDR2 FYNNEI, per germline. The V gene end was trimmed by 11 bases and the J gene end by 1 base; junction bases not matched to a gene: 5. CDR3 length equals 12 residues. Some clones are missing from TCRdb's copy, which holds only in-frame ones; the method was immunoSEQ multiplex PCR. The table lists around 100,000 clones, about 83% of them singletons. Specimen: peripheral blood, collected about 60 weeks after starting pembrolizumab. The J gene is TRBJ2-7, the V gene TRBV2; TRBD1 aligns across 7 bases. The sequence derives from an adult with mismatch repair-deficient cancer. CDR3: CAGGQLSYEQYF. The DNA for the CDR3 is TGTGCCGGGGGACAGTTATCCTACGAGCAGTACTTC.